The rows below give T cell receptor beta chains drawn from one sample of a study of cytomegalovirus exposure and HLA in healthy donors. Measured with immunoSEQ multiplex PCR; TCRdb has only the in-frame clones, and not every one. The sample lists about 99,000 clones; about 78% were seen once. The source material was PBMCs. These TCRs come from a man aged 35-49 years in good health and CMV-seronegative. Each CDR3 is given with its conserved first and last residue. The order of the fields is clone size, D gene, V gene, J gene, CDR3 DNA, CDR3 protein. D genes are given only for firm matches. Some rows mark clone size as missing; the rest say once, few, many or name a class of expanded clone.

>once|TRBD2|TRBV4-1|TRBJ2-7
TGCGCCAGCAGCCGACTAGCGGGAGGGCCCTACGAGCAGTACTTC
CASSRLAGGPYEQYF
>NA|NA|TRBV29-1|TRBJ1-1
TGCAGCGTTGTTCGGGGTAACACTGAAGCTTTCTTT
CSVVRGNTEAFF
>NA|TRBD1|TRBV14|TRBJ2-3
TGTGCCAGCAGCCAGGATTACCGGGACAGGGCTACAGATACGCAGTATTTT
CASSQDYRDRATDTQYF
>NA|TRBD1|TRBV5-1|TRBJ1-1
TGCGCCAGCAGCCGGGACCGACAGGGGGCGAACACTGAAGCTTTCTTT
CASSRDRQGANTEAFF
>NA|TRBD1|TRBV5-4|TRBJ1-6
TGTGCCAGCAGCTTGGGGGGGACAGGAATTAATTCACCCCTCCACTTT
CASSLGGTGINSPLHF
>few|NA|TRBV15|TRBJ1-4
TGTGCCACCAGCAGATACACAGGAAATGAAAAACTGTTTTTT
CATSRYTGNEKLFF
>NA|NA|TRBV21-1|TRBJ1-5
TGTGCCAGCAGCAAATTTAACAGGTCCATTAGGCAGCCCCAGCATTTT
CASSKFNRSIRQPQHF
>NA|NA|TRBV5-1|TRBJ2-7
TGCGCCAGCAGCTTGGCGTCAGTGCCAATCTACGAGCAGTACTTC
CASSLASVPIYEQYF
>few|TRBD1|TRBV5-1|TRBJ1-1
TGCGCCAGCAGCTTGGGACAGGGGTTTAACACTGAAGCTTTCTTT
CASSLGQGFNTEAFF
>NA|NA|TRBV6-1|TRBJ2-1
TGTGCCAGCAGTGAACCAGCTAGCGCCAGCGATGAGCAGTTCTTC
CASSEPASASDEQFF
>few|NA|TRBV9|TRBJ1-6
TGTGCCAGCAGCGTGGGGGGAACATTTTCACCCCTCCACTTT
CASSVGGTFSPLHF
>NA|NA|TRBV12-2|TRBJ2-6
TGTGCAAGTCGCTTAGCCCCTTGCCCGAGATCTGGGGCCAACGTCCTGACTTTC
CASRLAPCPRSGANVLTF
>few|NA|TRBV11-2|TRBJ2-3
TGTGCCAGCGGGTCCAATAGCGGATCCCGCACAGATACGCAGTATTTT
CASGSNSGSRTDTQYF
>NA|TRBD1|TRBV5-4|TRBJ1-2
TGTGCCAGCAGCTCGGGACAGGGGAGCTATGGCTACACCTTC
CASSSGQGSYGYTF
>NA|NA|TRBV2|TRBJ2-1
TGTGCCAGCGGGCCATACAATGAGCAGTTCTTC
CASGPYNEQFF
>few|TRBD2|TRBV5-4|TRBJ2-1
TGTGCCAGCACATCTAGCGGGGGATGGAATGAGCAGTTCTTC
CASTSSGGWNEQFF
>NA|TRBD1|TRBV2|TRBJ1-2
TGTGCCAGCAGTGGACAGGGGGCGAGCCCGTATGGCTACACCTTC
CASSGQGASPYGYTF
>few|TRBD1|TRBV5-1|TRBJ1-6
TGCGCCAGCAGTTTACAAGGACAGGAGAATTCACCCCTCCACTTT
CASSLQGQENSPLHF
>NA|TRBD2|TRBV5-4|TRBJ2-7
TGTGCCAGCAGCTCCCCTAGCGGGGGCAAGATCGAGCAGTACTTC
CASSSPSGGKIEQYF
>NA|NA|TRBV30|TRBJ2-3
TGTGCCTGGACCCACCAGGAGGCCATTGCCCGCACAGATACGCAGTATTTT
CAWTHQEAIARTDTQYF
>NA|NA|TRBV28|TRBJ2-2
TGTGCCAGCAGTTTCAGGGCGAACACCGGGGAGCTGTTTTTT
CASSFRANTGELFF
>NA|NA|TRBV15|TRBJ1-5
TGTGCCACCAGCAAGTATTTGGCAGACAATCAGCCCCAGCATTTT
CATSKYLADNQPQHF
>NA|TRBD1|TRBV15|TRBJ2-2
TGTGCCACCAGAAACGGACAGGGTGTCCCCGGGGAGCTGTTTTTT
CATRNGQGVPGELFF
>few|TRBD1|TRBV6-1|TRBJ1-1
TGTGCCAGCAGTGAGGGGCAACAGGGGCCAGCTTTCTTT
CASSEGQQGPAFF
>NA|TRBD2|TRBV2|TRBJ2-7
TGTGCCAGCAGTACTACTAGCGCCTCCTACGAGCAGTACTTC
CASSTTSASYEQYF
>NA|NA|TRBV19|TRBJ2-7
TGTGCCAGTAGTATCCGGGGTCCCTACGAGCAGTACTTC
CASSIRGPYEQYF
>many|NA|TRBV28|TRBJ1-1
TGTGCCAGCAGTTCAACAGTGAGAATGAACACTGAAGCTTTCTTT
CASSSTVRMNTEAFF
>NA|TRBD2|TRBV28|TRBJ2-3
TGTGCCAGCAGAGGCGTTTCGGGACTAGCTTTCACAGATACGCAGTATTTT
CASRGVSGLAFTDTQYF
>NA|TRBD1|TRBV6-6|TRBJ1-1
TGTGCCAGCAGGGGACAGGCTTTGAACACTGAAGCTTTCTTT
CASRGQALNTEAFF
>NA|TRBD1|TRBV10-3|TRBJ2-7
TGTGCCATCAGTGAAGGGGGCGGAGCCTACGAGCAGTACTTC
CAISEGGGAYEQYF
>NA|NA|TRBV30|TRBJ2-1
TGTGCCTGGAGTGTACAGTTACCCTACAATGAGCAGTTCTTC
CAWSVQLPYNEQFF
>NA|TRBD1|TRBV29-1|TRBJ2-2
TGCAGCGGCTCACACAGGGGGGCCGGGGAGCTGTTTTTT
CSGSHRGAGELFF
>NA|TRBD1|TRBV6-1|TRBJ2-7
TGTGCCAGCATAATAGGGACAGGGGATCCCTACGAGCAGTACTTC
CASIIGTGDPYEQYF
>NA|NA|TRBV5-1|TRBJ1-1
TGCGCCAGCAGCTCAACGACGGGAGGGTCGAACACTGAAGCTTTCTTT
CASSSTTGGSNTEAFF
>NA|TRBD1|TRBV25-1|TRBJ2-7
TGTGCCAGCAGTGAAGGGTGGTCAGGGGGCTTGAGCTCCTACGAGCAGTACTTC
CASSEGWSGGLSSYEQYF
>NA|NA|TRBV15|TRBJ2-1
TGTGCCACCAGCAGAGCTGGGACTCCCAATGAGCAGTTCTTC
CATSRAGTPNEQFF
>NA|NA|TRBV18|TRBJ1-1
TGTGCCAGCTCACCACCGCTAGGGAGAAACACTGAAGCTTTCTTT
CASSPPLGRNTEAFF
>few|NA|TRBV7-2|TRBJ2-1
TGTGCCAGCAGTCCTGACTCGAGCTCCTACAATGAGCAGTTCTTC
CASSPDSSSYNEQFF
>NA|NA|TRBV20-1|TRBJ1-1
TGCAGTGCTGAGGCGGGCACTGAAGCTTTCTTT
CSAEAGTEAFF
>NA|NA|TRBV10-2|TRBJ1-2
TGCGCCAGCAGTGACCCGATGGGGGGGAACTATGGCTACACCTTC
CASSDPMGGNYGYTF
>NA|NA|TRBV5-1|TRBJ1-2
TGCGCCAGCAGCTTGGATTTAGATGGCTACACCTTC
CASSLDLDGYTF
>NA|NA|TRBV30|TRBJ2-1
TGTGCCTGGAGTGTTGGGCTAGCCGGCAATGAGCAGTTCTTC
CAWSVGLAGNEQFF
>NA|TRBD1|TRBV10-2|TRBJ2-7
TGCGCCAGCAACAGACAGGGGATTATCGGCGAGCAGTACTTC
CASNRQGIIGEQYF
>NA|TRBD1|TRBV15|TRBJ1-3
TGTGCCACCAGCAGAGATCGTTTGGGACAGGGCTCTGGAAACACCATATATTTT
CATSRDRLGQGSGNTIYF
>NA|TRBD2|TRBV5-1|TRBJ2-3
TGCGCCAGCAGCTTGAAGGGGACTAGCGCCGCAAGCACAGATACGCAGTATTTT
CASSLKGTSAASTDTQYF
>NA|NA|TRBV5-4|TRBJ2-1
TGTGCCAGCAGTCCGGGGAGCTTCGGCAATGAGCAGTTCTTC
CASSPGSFGNEQFF
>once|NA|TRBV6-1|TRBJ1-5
TGTGCCAGCAGGGAAGGGGCGAACAATCAGCCCCAGCATTTT
CASREGANNQPQHF
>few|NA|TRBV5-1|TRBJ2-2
TGCGCCAGCACTTTGGGGGACTCGAACACCGGGGAGCTGTTTTTT
CASTLGDSNTGELFF
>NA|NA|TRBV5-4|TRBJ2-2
TGTGCCAGCAGCCCACGTACAGAAGGCACCGGGGAGCTGTTTTTT
CASSPRTEGTGELFF
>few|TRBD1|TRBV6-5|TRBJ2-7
TGTGCCAGCAGCTCCGGGACAGGCACCTACGAGCAGTACTTC
CASSSGTGTYEQYF
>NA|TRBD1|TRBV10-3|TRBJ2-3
TGTGCCACTACTCCGACAGGGCCAGATACGCAGTATTTT
CATTPTGPDTQYF
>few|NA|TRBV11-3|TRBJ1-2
TGTGCCACCCGGACCCGGGGTGGCTACACCTTC
CATRTRGGYTF
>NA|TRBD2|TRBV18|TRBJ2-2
TGTGCCAGCTCACTTACCGGGACTAGCGTAAACACCGGGGAGCTGTTTTTT
CASSLTGTSVNTGELFF
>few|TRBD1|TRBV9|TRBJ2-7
TGTGCCAGCAGCCGGGGACAGCCGAACGGTGCCTTGGTCTTC
CASSRGQPNGALVF
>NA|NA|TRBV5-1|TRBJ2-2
TGCGCCAGCAGCTTGGTGCTAGCCGACACCGGGGAGCTGTTTTTT
CASSLVLADTGELFF